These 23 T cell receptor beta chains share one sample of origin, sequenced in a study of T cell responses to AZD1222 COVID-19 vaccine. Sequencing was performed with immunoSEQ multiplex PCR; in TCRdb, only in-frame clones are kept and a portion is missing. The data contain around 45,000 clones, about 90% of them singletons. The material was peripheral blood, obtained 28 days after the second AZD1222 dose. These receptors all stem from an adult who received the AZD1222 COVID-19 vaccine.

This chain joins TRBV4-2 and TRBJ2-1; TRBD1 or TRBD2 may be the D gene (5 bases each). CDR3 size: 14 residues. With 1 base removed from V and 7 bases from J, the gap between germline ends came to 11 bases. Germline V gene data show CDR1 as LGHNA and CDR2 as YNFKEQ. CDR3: CASSQVRDRNEQFF. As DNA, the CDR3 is TGTGCCAGCAGCCAAGTTCGGGACCGGAATGAGCAGTTCTTC.

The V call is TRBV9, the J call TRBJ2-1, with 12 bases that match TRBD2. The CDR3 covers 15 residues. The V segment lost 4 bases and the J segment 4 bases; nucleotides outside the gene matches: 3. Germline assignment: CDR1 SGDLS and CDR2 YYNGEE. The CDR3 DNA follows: TGTGCCAGCAGCATTACTAGCGGGGGGTACAATGAGCAGTTCTTC. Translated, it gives CASSITSGGYNEQFF.

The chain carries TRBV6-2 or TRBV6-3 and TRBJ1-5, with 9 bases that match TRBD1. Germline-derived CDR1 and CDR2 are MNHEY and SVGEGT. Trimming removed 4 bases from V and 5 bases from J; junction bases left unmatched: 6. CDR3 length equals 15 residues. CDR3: CASSSGQGRYQPQHF. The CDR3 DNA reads TGTGCCAGCAGTTCCGGACAGGGGCGTTATCAGCCCCAGCATTTT.

The CDR3 DNA reads TGTGCCAGCAGTCCCCTACAGGGCGGTAGCTCCTACGAGCAGTACTTC. Translated: CASSPLQGGSSYEQYF. The J gene is TRBJ2-7, the V gene TRBV28, with D tentatively TRBD1 (6 bases). The V gene's germline CDR1 is MDHEN and CDR2 SYDVKM. The CDR3 has 16 amino acids. V lost 5 bases and J 0 bases, leaving 17 bases between the germline ends.

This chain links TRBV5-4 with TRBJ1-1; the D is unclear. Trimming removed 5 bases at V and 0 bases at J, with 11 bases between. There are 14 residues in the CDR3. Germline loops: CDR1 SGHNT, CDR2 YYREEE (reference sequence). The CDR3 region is CASRSEVMNTEAFF. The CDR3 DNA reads TGTGCCAGCAGGTCGGAGGTAATGAACACTGAAGCTTTCTTT.

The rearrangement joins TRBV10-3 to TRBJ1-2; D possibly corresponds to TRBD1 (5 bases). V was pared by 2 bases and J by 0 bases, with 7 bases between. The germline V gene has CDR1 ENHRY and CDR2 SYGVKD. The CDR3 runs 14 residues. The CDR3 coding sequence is TGTGCCATCAGTGAGGGGGGAGCTAACTATGGCTACACCTTC. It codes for CAISEGGANYGYTF.

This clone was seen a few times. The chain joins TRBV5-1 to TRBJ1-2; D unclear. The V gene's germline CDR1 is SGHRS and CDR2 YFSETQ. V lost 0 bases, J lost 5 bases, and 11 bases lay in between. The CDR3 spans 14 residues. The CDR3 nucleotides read TGCGCCAGCAGCTTGGACAGTGTCGAATATGGCTACACCTTC. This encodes CASSLDSVEYGYTF.

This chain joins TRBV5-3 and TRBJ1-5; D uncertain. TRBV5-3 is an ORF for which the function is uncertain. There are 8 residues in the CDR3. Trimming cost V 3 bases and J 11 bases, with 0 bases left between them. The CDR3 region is CARSSQHF. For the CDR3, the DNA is TGTGCCAGAAGCTCCCAGCATTTT.

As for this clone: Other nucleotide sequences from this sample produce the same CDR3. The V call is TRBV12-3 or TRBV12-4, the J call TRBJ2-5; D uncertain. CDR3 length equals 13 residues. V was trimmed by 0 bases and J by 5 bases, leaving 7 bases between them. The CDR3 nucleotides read TGTGCCAGCAGTTTAGCGGGTGGGGAGACCCAGTACTTC. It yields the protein CASSLAGGETQYF.

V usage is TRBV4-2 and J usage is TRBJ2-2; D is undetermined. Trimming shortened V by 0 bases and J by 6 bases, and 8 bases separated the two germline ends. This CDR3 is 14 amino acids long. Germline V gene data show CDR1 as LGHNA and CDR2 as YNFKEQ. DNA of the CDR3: TGTGCCAGCAGCCAAGATACGGTCCCCGGGGAGCTGTTTTTT. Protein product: CASSQDTVPGELFF.

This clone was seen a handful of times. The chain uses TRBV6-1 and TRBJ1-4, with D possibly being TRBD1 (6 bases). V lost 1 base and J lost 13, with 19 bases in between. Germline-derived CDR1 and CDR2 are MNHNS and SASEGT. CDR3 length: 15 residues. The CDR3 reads CASSEDRAVEGGLFF. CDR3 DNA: TGTGCCAGCAGTGAAGACAGGGCGGTAGAAGGGGGACTGTTTTTT.

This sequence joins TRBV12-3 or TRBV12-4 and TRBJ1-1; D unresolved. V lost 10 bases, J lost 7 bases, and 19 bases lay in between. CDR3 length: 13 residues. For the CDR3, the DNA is TGTGCCAATAGAGGAGGCTGGGAGGATGAAGCTTTCTTT. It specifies CANRGGWEDEAFF.

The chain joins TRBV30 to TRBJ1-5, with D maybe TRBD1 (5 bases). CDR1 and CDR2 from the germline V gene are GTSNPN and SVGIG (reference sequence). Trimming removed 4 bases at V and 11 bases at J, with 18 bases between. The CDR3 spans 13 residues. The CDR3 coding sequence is TGTGCCTGGACGCGCAGCCCCCAGGGAGCCCAGCATTTT. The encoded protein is CAWTRSPQGAQHF. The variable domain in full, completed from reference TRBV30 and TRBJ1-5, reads SQTIHQWPATLVQPVGSPLSLECTVEGTSNPNLYWYRQAAGRGLQLLFYSVGIGQISSEVPQNLSASRPQDRQFILSSKKLLLSDSGFYLCAWTRSPQGAQHFGDGTRLSIL.

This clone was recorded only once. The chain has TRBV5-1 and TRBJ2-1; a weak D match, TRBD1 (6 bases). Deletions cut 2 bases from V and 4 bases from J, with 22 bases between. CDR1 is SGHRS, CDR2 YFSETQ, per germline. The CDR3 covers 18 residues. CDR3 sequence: CASSFPRPRGLAYNEQFF. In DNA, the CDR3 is TGCGCCAGCAGCTTCCCGAGACCTAGGGGGTTAGCATACAATGAGCAGTTCTTC.

The DNA of the CDR3 is TGTGCCAGCAGCTCCCGCAAGCAAACAGGGGGGCTCCCCTATGGCTACACCTTC. The encoded protein is CASSSRKQTGGLPYGYTF. The V call is TRBV7-2, the J call TRBJ1-2; 8 bases agree with TRBD1. The CDR3 totals 18 residues. The ends lost 4 bases at V and 4 bases at J; junction bases unmatched: 17. Germline CDR1 and CDR2: SGHTA and FQGNSA.

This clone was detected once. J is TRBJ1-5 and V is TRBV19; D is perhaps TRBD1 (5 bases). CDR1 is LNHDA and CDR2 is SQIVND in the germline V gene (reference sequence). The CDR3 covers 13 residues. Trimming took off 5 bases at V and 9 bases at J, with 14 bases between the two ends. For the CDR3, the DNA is TGTGCCAGTAGTTCCAAGGCCGGGGGGCCCCAGCATTTT. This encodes CASSSKAGGPQHF.

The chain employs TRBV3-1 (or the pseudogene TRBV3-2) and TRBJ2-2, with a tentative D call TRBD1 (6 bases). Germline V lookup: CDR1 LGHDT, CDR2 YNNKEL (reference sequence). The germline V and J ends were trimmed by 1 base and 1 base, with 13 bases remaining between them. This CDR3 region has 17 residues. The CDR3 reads CASSQVRGRGNTGELFF. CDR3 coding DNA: TGTGCCAGCAGCCAAGTTCGGGGCAGGGGGAACACCGGGGAGCTGTTTTTT.

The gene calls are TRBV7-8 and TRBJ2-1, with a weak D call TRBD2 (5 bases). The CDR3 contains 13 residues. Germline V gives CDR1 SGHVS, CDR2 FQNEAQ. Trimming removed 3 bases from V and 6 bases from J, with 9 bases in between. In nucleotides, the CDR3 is TGTGCCAGCAGCTTGCGAACTAGCAATGAGCAGTTCTTC. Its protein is CASSLRTSNEQFF.

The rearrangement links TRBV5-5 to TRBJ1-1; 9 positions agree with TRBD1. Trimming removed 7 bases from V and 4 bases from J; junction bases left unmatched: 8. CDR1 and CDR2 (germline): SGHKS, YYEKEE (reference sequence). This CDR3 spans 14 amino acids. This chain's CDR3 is CASDTGGASTEAFF. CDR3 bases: TGTGCCAGCGATACAGGGGGCGCGAGCACTGAAGCTTTCTTT.

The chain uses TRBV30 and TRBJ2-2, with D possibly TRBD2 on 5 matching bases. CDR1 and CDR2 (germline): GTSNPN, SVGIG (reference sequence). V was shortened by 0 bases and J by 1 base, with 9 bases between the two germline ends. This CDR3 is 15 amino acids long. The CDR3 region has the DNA TGTGCCTGGAGTGTACGAACTAGGAACACCGGGGAGCTGTTTTTT. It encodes CAWSVRTRNTGELFF. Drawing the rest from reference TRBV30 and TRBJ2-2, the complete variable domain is SQTIHQWPATLVQPVGSPLSLECTVEGTSNPNLYWYRQAAGRGLQLLFYSVGIGQISSEVPQNLSASRPQDRQFILSSKKLLLSDSGFYLCAWSVRTRNTGELFFGEGSRLTVL.

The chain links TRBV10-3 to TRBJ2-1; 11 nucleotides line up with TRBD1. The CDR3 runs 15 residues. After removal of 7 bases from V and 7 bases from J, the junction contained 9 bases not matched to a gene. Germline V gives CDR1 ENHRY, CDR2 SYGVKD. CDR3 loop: CAINPGTGGRNEQFF. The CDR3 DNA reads TGTGCCATCAATCCCGGGACAGGGGGAAGGAATGAGCAGTTCTTC.

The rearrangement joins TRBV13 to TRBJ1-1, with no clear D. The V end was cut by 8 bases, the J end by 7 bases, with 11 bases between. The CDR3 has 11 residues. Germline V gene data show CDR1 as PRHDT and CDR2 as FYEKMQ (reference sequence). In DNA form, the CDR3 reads TGTGCCAGCTCGCAAGTCGGTGAAGCTTTCTTT. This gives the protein CASSQVGEAFF.

The CDR3 sequence is CASNHTGLSSFYGYTF. The CDR3 DNA is TGTGCCAGCAACCATACAGGCCTATCCTCCTTTTATGGCTACACCTTC. The chain has TRBV11-2 and TRBJ1-2; perhaps TRBD1 as D (5 bases). Germline V gene sequence: CDR1 SGHAT, CDR2 FQNNGV. The CDR3 runs 16 residues. V dropped 7 bases and J dropped 5 bases, with 23 bases sitting between them.